The 7 T cell receptor beta chains given below trace back to one sample, sequenced in a study of T cell repertoires in cytomegalovirus infection. Via MiXCR, TCRdb re-called the reads, giving one row per CDR3 protein. In the table there are some 220,000 distinct CDR3 sequences, less than 50% of which are singletons. These receptors' antigens are unknown. The material was CD8+ T cells from cultured PBMCs, obtained from culture after CMV antigen stimulation. The receptors come from a human donor in good health (CMV status not recorded). Some clones in this sample may be carry-over from other donors' samples.

This clonotype was seen only once. The rearrangement links TRBV9 to TRBJ2-7, with 8 bases that match TRBD2. This CDR3 is 15 amino acids long. Germline V gene data show CDR1 as SGDLS and CDR2 as YYNGEE. Trimming took 0 bases from V and 4 from J; bases not matched to a gene: 6. The DNA of the CDR3 is TGTGCCAGCAGCGTAGGAGCGGGGGACGGTTACGAGCAGTACTTC. It translates to CASSVGAGDGYEQYF.

This clonotype was seen a few times. The V call is TRBV12-3 or TRBV12-4, the J call TRBJ2-5, with TRBD2 identical over 8 bases. The CDR3 totals 15 residues. The V segment lost 4 bases and the J segment 1 base; nucleotides outside the gene matches: 5. As DNA, the CDR3 is TGTGCCAGCAGTTCGACGGGGGGGGTCCAAGAGACCCAGTACTTC. Amino acids: CASSSTGGVQETQYF.

V usage is TRBV29-1 and J usage is TRBJ2-1; no firm D call. V lost 3 bases, J lost 1 base, and 7 bases lay in between. This CDR3 has 13 residues. Germline CDR1 and CDR2: SQVTM and ANQGSEA. CDR3 region: CSVEGLSYNEQFF. CDR3 in DNA: TGCAGCGTTGAGGGGTTATCCTACAATGAGCAGTTCTTC.

This clonotype came up many times. The V gene is TRBV7-9, the J gene TRBJ2-2; possible D gene TRBD2, 6 bases. This CDR3 has 15 residues. The germline V gene has CDR1 SEHNR and CDR2 FQNEAQ (reference sequence). V was pared by 6 bases and J by 0 bases, with 11 bases between. The CDR3 region is CASRHRDSNTGELFF. The CDR3 DNA follows: TGTGCCAGCAGGCACCGGGACTCGAACACCGGGGAGCTGTTTTTT.

This clonotype turned up a few times. The V gene is TRBV7-9, the J gene TRBJ2-1; D ambiguous. V lost 1 base and J lost 7, with 5 bases in between. The CDR3 runs to 12 residues. Germline values: CDR1 SEHNR, CDR2 FQNEAQ (reference sequence). CDR3 residues: CASSLVTNEQFF. The CDR3 coding sequence is TGTGCCAGCAGCTTAGTGACGAATGAGCAGTTCTTC. Using reference TRBV7-9 and TRBJ2-1 for the parts outside the CDR3, the full variable domain is DTGVSQNPRHKITKRGQNVTFRCDPISEHNRLYWYRQTLGQGPEFLTYFQNEAQLEKSRLLSDRFSAERPKGSFSTLEIQRTEQGDSAMYLCASSLVTNEQFFGPGTRLTVL.

The rearrangement links TRBV12-5 to TRBJ1-3; D remains ambiguous. The V gene lost 7 bases and the J gene lost 3 bases, with 13 bases spanning the gap. Germline CDR1 LGHNT, CDR2 FRNRAP. The CDR3 runs 14 residues. The CDR3 is CASAFGWDGNTIYF. For the CDR3, the DNA is TGTGCTAGTGCCTTTGGTTGGGATGGAAACACCATATATTTT.

V and J are TRBV28 and TRBJ1-2; TRBD1 might be the D (6 bases). The ends were cut back, 3 bases at V and 3 bases at J, with 11 bases in the middle. This CDR3 is built from 14 residues. Germline V lookup: CDR1 MDHEN, CDR2 SYDVKM. The CDR3 DNA follows: TGTGCCAGCAGTTTCCCGGGGGGCCACTATGGCTACACCTTC. Translated, it gives CASSFPGGHYGYTF.